A selection of T cell receptor beta chains follows, all from one sample in a study of glioma-infiltrating T cells after dendritic cell vaccination. Profiling relied on immunoSEQ multiplex PCR, and the TCRdb table lists in-frame clones only, not all of them. The table lists approximately 85,000 clones, about 85% of them singletons. The specimen comprised blood, sampled after dendritic cell vaccination. These receptors were obtained from a human donor with glioblastoma. CDR3s include the opening cysteine and the closing phenylalanine or tryptophan. Size is omitted from some rows. Given values are once, few, many or a class for expanded clones.

>TRBJ2-3|few|14|TRBV28
CASSFVAGTDTQYF
>TRBJ2-1|.|19|TRBV5-1
CASSLEPPGTGEYINEQFF
>TRBJ2-3|.|16|TRBV5-1
CASSLKRESTTDTQYF
>TRBJ2-5|.|18|TRBV28
CASSSIRLGQGARETQYF
>TRBJ1-2|.|13|TRBV30
CAWSVTEEYGYTF
>TRBJ2-5|.|17|TRBV18
CASSSLAGGRYGETQYF
>TRBJ1-2|.|14|TRBV2
CASRETGPTYGYTF
>TRBJ2-7|.|12|TRBV5-1
CASSLETGGQYF
>TRBJ2-3|.|14|TRBV12-5
CASGLALFPDTQYF
>TRBJ2-3|.|14|TRBV18
CASSPGQRTDTQYF
>TRBJ1-6|.|17|TRBV7-2
CASSLVGTPGTNSPLHF
>TRBJ2-1|.|16|TRBV6-6
CASSSPSGGSYNEQFF
>TRBJ1-5|.|14|TRBV2
CASSPQGGNQPQHF
>TRBJ1-2|once|14|TRBV7-9
CASSLFSGLGGYTF
>TRBJ2-7|.|14|TRBV29-1
CSVEGLERPYEQYF
>TRBJ2-7|few|15|TRBV7-2
CASSFGQGSSYEQYF
>TRBJ2-3|few|15|TRBV11-2
CASSSGRGDTDTQYF
>TRBJ2-7|.|15|TRBV28
CASSTTLADSYEQYF
>TRBJ2-5|.|15|TRBV2
CASSEAASGLETQYF
>TRBJ1-6|.|17|TRBV2
CASSENGLGSYNSPLHF
>TRBJ1-2|.|15|TRBV7-2
CASSLFSTGNYGYTF
>TRBJ2-7|.|14|TRBV6-5
CASSYPPSLYEQYF
>.|.|12|TRBV27
CASSLSGVEQYF
>TRBJ1-2|.|15|TRBV15
CATSSPSVPNYGYTF
>TRBJ1-3|few|15|TRBV2
CASSALSSLGNTIYF
>TRBJ1-4|.|14|TRBV7-9
CASSPGQGNEKLFF
>TRBJ2-7|once|14|TRBV7-8
CASSPRQGPYEQYF
>TRBJ1-4|.|17|TRBV6-4
CASSYEDPRDRDEKLFF
>TRBJ2-2|.|13|TRBV18
CASSPDTTGELFF
>TRBJ1-5|.|15|TRBV19
CASSIQGYSNQPQHF
>TRBJ2-5|.|16|TRBV19
CASSIVPGQGQETQYF
>TRBJ1-1|few|16|TRBV30
CAWSVRGPGKNTEAFF
>TRBJ2-5|.|13|TRBV2
CASSASGEETQYF
>TRBJ2-3|.|16|TRBV27
CASSLSFFQGTDTQYF
>TRBJ2-5|.|13|TRBV27
CASSLEPQEAQYF
>TRBJ1-1|.|13|TRBV27
CASSDSGSTEAFF